This T cell receptor beta chain was sequenced for a study of blood T cell repertoires in COVID-19. Study at large: T cells, B-cell-depleted T cells, or PBMCs provided the cDNA or gDNA that served as material.

A Seattle source enrolled patients during active infection and followed them longitudinally. Generated by immunoSEQ multiplex PCR, the TCRdb table keeps only in-frame clones and is missing some. Here the sample spans under 200,000 clones, around 87% being singletons. CDR1 is SNHLY, CDR2 FYNNEI, per germline. J was trimmed by 9 bases and V by 8 bases; bases with no gene match: 8. This CDR3 comprises 14 residues. The rearrangement joins TRBV2 to TRBJ1-4, with 11 bases aligning to TRBD1. Sequenced input: peripheral blood. This receptor was identified in a man in his 60s with COVID-19, enrolled during active disease. The DNA for the CDR3 is TGTGCCAGCGGAGGACAGGGGGCAGGTCAAAAACTGTTTTTT. This gives the protein CASGGQGAGQKLFF.